The 22 T cell receptor beta chains in this list originate from one sample, sequenced in a study of blood T cell repertoires in COVID-19. Sequencing was performed with immunoSEQ multiplex PCR; in TCRdb, only in-frame clones are kept and a portion is missing. The data contain under 500,000 clones, roughly nine tenths of them seen just once; the ten biggest clones take up 0.9% to 1.2%. Sequenced material: PBMCs or T cells enriched from blood (not recorded which). These receptor sequences come from a man aged 25-45 years who had recovered from COVID-19.

The chain recombines TRBV6-5 with TRBJ2-7; TRBD1 is a possible D gene (6 bases). There are 11 residues in the CDR3. V was trimmed by 2 bases and J by 7 bases, leaving 6 bases between them. Germline lookup yields CDR1 MNHEY and CDR2 SVGAGI. The CDR3 nucleotides read TGTGCCAGCAGTTACGGACAGGAGCAGTACTTC. Its protein product is CASSYGQEQYF.

The rearrangement joins TRBV3-1 (or the pseudogene TRBV3-2) to TRBJ2-2, with TRBD2 identical over 9 bases. The CDR3 has 17 residues. CDR1 and CDR2 from the germline V gene are LGHDT and YNNKEL (reference sequence). After removal of 0 bases from V and 7 bases from J, the junction contained 9 bases not matched to a gene. The CDR3 spells CASSQDWLAGSVGELFF. DNA for the CDR3: TGTGCCAGCAGCCAAGATTGGCTAGCGGGAAGTGTCGGGGAGCTGTTTTTT.

The chain is built from TRBV7-8 and TRBJ2-5; weak D call: TRBD1 (6 bases). V was clipped by 0 bases and J by 4 bases, with 6 bases between them. The CDR3 is made up of 13 amino acids. Germline V gene data show CDR1 as SGHVS and CDR2 as FQNEAQ. The CDR3 protein is CASSLADRETQYF. As DNA, the CDR3 is TGTGCCAGCAGCTTAGCGGACAGAGAGACCCAGTACTTC. The full variable domain, with the rest looked up from reference TRBV7-8 and TRBJ2-5, is GAGVSQSPRYKVAKRGQDVALRCDPISGHVSLFWYQQALGQGPEFLTYFQNEAQLDKSGLPSDRFFAERPEGSVSTLKIQRTQQEDSAVYLCASSLADRETQYFGPGTRLLVL.

The rearrangement uses TRBV24-1 and TRBJ1-2; 7 bases match TRBD1. The CDR3 spans 15 residues. Germline V lookup: CDR1 KGHDR, CDR2 SFDVKD. The junction had 6 bases not matched to a gene; V was cut back by 2 bases and J by 4 bases. CDR3: CATSDSSTGLYGYTF. CDR3 DNA sequence: TGTGCCACCAGTGATTCCTCGACAGGGCTCTATGGCTACACCTTC.

The chain couples TRBV7-3 to TRBJ1-2; D is ambiguous. Trimming removed 1 base from V and 4 bases from J, with 10 bases in between. The CDR3 has 14 residues. Germline values: CDR1 SGHTA, CDR2 FQGTGA. The CDR3 here is CASSLNGRLYGYTF. CDR3 DNA: TGTGCCAGCAGCTTAAACGGCAGGCTCTATGGCTACACCTTC.

The gene calls are TRBV7-8 and TRBJ2-2, with TRBD2 matching 10 bases. The V segment lost 5 bases and the J segment 0 bases; nucleotides outside the gene matches: 9. The CDR3 runs 18 residues. From germline, CDR1 is SGHVS and CDR2 FQNEAQ. CDR3 bases: TGTGCCAGCAGCCCGAGACTAGCGGGCTATGCGAACACCGGGGAGCTGTTTTTT. It encodes CASSPRLAGYANTGELFF.

This clone was counted between two and nine times. This chain uses TRBV2 with TRBJ1-3, with D possibly matching TRBD1 (5 bases). Trimming cost V 6 bases and J 6 bases, with 15 bases left between them. The CDR3 extends over 14 amino acids. Germline V lookup: CDR1 SNHLY, CDR2 FYNNEI. The CDR3 spells CASRTGRRENTIYF. Written as DNA, the CDR3 is TGTGCCAGCAGAACGGGACGGAGGGAAAACACCATATATTTT.

The chain links TRBV14 to TRBJ1-4, with D possibly being TRBD1 (5 bases). This CDR3 contains 15 residues. Trimming stripped 1 base from V and 5 bases from J, with 11 bases between. Germline loops: CDR1 SGHDN, CDR2 FVKESK. CDR3: CASSQVGAANEKLFF. The CDR3 DNA sequence: TGTGCCAGCAGCCAAGTTGGGGCTGCAAATGAAAAACTGTTTTTT.

This chain connects TRBV5-5 to TRBJ1-3; tentatively, D is TRBD1 (5 bases). The CDR3 is 17 amino acids. CDR1 is SGHKS and CDR2 is YYEKEE in the germline V gene (reference sequence). V gave up 0 bases and J gave up 0 bases, with 13 bases separating them. The CDR3 DNA reads as TGTGCCAGCAGCTTGGCCACCACAGGATCCTCTGGAAACACCATATATTTT. Protein product: CASSLATTGSSGNTIYF.

This chain connects TRBV5-1 to TRBJ1-2, with TRBD1 matching over 9 bases. Per germline, CDR1 SGHRS and CDR2 YFSETQ. Trimming took 4 bases from V and 4 from J; bases not matched to a gene: 8. The CDR3 has 15 amino acids. The CDR3 coding sequence is TGCGCCAGCAGCGAAACAGGGGGCAACGGCTATGGCTACACCTTC. Encoded protein: CASSETGGNGYGYTF.

J is TRBJ2-5 and V is TRBV3-1 (or the pseudogene TRBV3-2); 9 bases are shared with TRBD2. Germline CDR1 is LGHDT and CDR2 is YNNKEL (reference sequence). J gave up 2 bases and V 2 bases, and 6 bases lay outside the gene matches. This CDR3 is 16 amino acids long. As DNA, the CDR3 is TGTGCCAGCAGCCAACGTCTAGCGGGGTCTCAAGAGACCCAGTACTTC. Encoded protein: CASSQRLAGSQETQYF.

The chain is built from TRBV11-2 and TRBJ1-2; no clear D gene. Trimming shortened V by 1 base and J by 4 bases, and 13 bases separated the two germline ends. Germline lookup yields CDR1 SGHAT and CDR2 FQNNGV. This CDR3 region has 15 residues. CDR3 sequence reads: CASSLGAPSGYGYTF. DNA of the CDR3: TGTGCCAGCAGCTTAGGGGCTCCAAGCGGCTATGGCTACACCTTC.

The rearrangement uses TRBV5-1 and TRBJ2-5, with 9 bases lining up with TRBD2. With V trimmed by 4 bases and J by 5 bases, 18 bases remained unmatched. This CDR3 comprises 18 residues. Germline values: CDR1 SGHRS, CDR2 YFSETQ. In DNA, the CDR3 is TGCGCCAGCAGCAGGGGGGGGACTAGCTCTCCCGGGTTGGAGACCCAGTACTTC. Its translation is CASSRGGTSSPGLETQYF.

This clone was observed a single time. The chain is built from TRBV10-3 and TRBJ2-7, with D possibly TRBD2 on 6 matching bases. Trimming took off 6 bases at V and 4 bases at J, with 19 bases between the two ends. Germline V gene data show CDR1 as ENHRY and CDR2 as SYGVKD. The CDR3 spans 15 residues. The CDR3 DNA reads TGTGCCATCAGGGCCACGGGAGCGGGTAGTTACGAGCAGTACTTC. Protein: CAIRATGAGSYEQYF.

J is TRBJ2-7 and V is TRBV7-2; tentatively, D is TRBD2 (5 bases). Germline values: CDR1 SGHTA, CDR2 FQGNSA. CDR3 length: 14 residues. V was shortened by 5 bases and J by 2 bases, with 13 bases between the two germline ends. CDR3 sequence reads: CASSPRTGTYEQYF. The DNA of the CDR3 is TGTGCCAGCAGCCCTAGGACGGGAACCTACGAGCAGTACTTC.

V gene TRBV5-4 combines with J gene TRBJ2-3; 9 bases fit TRBD2. The CDR3 is 16 residues long. Germline trimming cut 1 base from V and 4 bases from J; bases unmatched to any gene: 7. Germline V lookup: CDR1 SGHNT, CDR2 YYREEE (reference sequence). The DNA of the CDR3 is TGTGCCAGCAGCTTGTCCCCTAGCGGGAATTCAGATACGCAGTATTTT. As protein: CASSLSPSGNSDTQYF.

The CDR3 DNA reads TGTGCCAGCAGTGATTTCCTAGCGGGGACCTACGAGCAGTACTTC. Amino acids: CASSDFLAGTYEQYF. V and J are TRBV2 and TRBJ2-7, with TRBD2 identical over 9 bases. CDR1 and CDR2 (germline): SNHLY, FYNNEI. The CDR3 length is 15 residues. V shed 3 bases and J 2 bases; nucleotides not matched to a gene: 5.

This chain connects TRBV6-5 to TRBJ1-1; D gene ambiguous. Germline V gene lookup returns CDR1 MNHEY and CDR2 SVGAGI. The V end lost 6 bases, the J end lost 4 bases, and 6 bases lay between the germline ends. The CDR3 spans 11 residues. The CDR3 DNA reads as TGTGCCAGCAGGGTCGGCACTGAAGCTTTCTTT. It yields the protein CASRVGTEAFF.

The CDR3 region is CASSEYGIGDTEAFF. In nucleotides, the CDR3 is TGTGCCAGCAGTGAATACGGCATCGGAGACACTGAAGCTTTCTTT. This chain connects TRBV25-1 to TRBJ1-1; D is undetermined. This CDR3 has 15 residues. Per germline, CDR1 MGHDK and CDR2 SYGVNS. Trimming pared 0 bases from V and 3 bases from J, leaving 11 bases between.

This sequence joins TRBV19 and TRBJ2-5; tentatively, D is TRBD1 (5 bases). The CDR3 contains 14 residues. The V gene lost 5 bases and the J gene lost 2 bases, with 12 bases spanning the gap. Germline V gene sequence: CDR1 LNHDA, CDR2 SQIVND (reference sequence). The CDR3 nucleotides are TGTGCCAGTAGTCCCAGACAGACACAAGAGACCCAGTACTTC. This translates into CASSPRQTQETQYF.

The chain carries TRBV3-1 (or the pseudogene TRBV3-2) and TRBJ1-5; the D gene is possibly TRBD1 (6 bases). V was trimmed by 2 bases and J by 3 bases, leaving 14 bases between them. The CDR3 extends over 16 amino acids. The germline V gene has CDR1 LGHDT and CDR2 YNNKEL (reference sequence). CDR3 protein: CASSQHHSGVNQPQHF. The CDR3 nucleotides are TGTGCCAGCAGCCAACACCATTCAGGGGTCAATCAGCCCCAGCATTTT.

V and J are TRBV4-2 and TRBJ1-5; perhaps TRBD1 as D (6 bases). V lost 0 bases, J lost 2 bases, and 11 bases lay in between. This CDR3 comprises 16 residues. Germline CDR1 and CDR2: LGHNA and YNFKEQ. The CDR3 bases are TGTGCCAGCAGCCAAGATCCACAGGGAGGCAATCAGCCCCAGCATTTT. It is translated as CASSQDPQGGNQPQHF.